This T cell receptor (beta chain) was found in a study of immune evolution from preneoplasia to lung adenocarcinoma. Background on the study: HLA loss of heterozygosity: about 7% AIS, over 12% MIA, over 30% ADC, none AAH.

Some clones are missing from TCRdb's copy, which holds only in-frame ones; the method was immunoSEQ multiplex PCR. The sample carries about 27,000 clones, approximately 69% recorded once. Patients had resection in Japan or China between about 2014 and 2018. This clone appeared a single time. The ends lost 1 base at V and 0 bases at J; junction bases unmatched: 8. The CDR3 is 18 residues long. Germline V CDR1 and CDR2: SGHAT, FQNNGV. This chain joins TRBV11-2 and TRBJ2-3; 9 bases are a match to TRBD2. This clonotype was sampled from a person in their 60s with invasive lung adenocarcinoma. Some clones in this sample may be carry-over from other donors' samples. The sample comprised FFPE invasive lung adenocarcinoma tissue. The DNA for the CDR3 is TGTGCCAGCAGCTTAGCTACCGAGCTAGCGGGGAGCACAGATACGCAGTATTTT. It specifies CASSLATELAGSTDTQYF.